This T cell receptor beta chain is from a study of Graves' ophthalmopathy and Graves' hyperthyroidism. Findings and caveats of the study: Detected in blood as well were most expanded thyroid clonotypes with frequency above 0.001.

CDR3 length equals 15 residues. Germline-derived CDR1 and CDR2 are LGHDT and YNNKEL (reference sequence). V dropped 0 bases and J dropped 10; count of bases not matched to a gene: 3. Scientists amplified the TCR beta CDR3 regions from RNA transcripts. HTBI primers were used in a first-round RT-PCR, which preceded a second-round multiplex PCR. TCRdb passed the multiplex PCR reads through MiXCR, listing each CDR3 protein once. In the table there are a few hundred thousand distinct CDR3 sequences, approximately 15% of which are singletons. The sample holds many counts of this clonotype. Its specificity is unknown.

This receptor was taken from a woman aged 18-29 years with stable Graves' hyperthyroidism. The rearrangement joins TRBV3-1 to TRBJ1-6; 10 nucleotides align to TRBD1. Sequenced sample: peripheral blood. CDR3 nucleotides: TGTGCCAGCAGCCAAGATGGGGACAGGGGCTCACCCCTCCACTTT. Translated: CASSQDGDRGSPLHF.